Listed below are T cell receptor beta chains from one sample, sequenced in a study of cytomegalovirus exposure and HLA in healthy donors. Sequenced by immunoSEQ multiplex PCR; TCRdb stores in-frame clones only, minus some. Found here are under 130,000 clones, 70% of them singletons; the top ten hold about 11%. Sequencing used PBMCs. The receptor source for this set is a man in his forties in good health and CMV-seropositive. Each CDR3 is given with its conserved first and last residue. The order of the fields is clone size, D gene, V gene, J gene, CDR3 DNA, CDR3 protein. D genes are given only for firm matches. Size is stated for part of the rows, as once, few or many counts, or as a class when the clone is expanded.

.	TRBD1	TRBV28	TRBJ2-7	TGTGCCAGCAGTTTAGCACAGGGGGTTTACGAGCAGTACTTC	CASSLAQGVYEQYF
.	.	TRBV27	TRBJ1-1	TGTGCCAGCAGTTTAGGAGAGAACACTGAAGCTTTCTTT	CASSLGENTEAFF
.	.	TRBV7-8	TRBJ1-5	TGTGCCAGCAGCCCGGGGGGGGGTTGGCAGCCCCAGCATTTT	CASSPGGGWQPQHF
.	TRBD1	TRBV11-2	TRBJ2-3	TGTGCCAGTGGGGGAACGGGACAGGGGGCAGATACGCAGTATTTT	CASGGTGQGADTQYF
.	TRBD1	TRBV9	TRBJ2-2	TGTGCCAGCAGCGTAGGGGGACAGGTAAACACCGGGGAGCTGTTTTTT	CASSVGGQVNTGELFF
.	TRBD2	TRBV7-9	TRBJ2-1	TGTGCCAGCAGCTTGGGGACTAGCGGGAGGGTCTCCTACAATGAGCAGTTCTTC	CASSLGTSGRVSYNEQFF
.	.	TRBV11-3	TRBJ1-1	TGTGCCAGCAGCATTAGGAGGGACACTGAAGCTTTCTTT	CASSIRRDTEAFF
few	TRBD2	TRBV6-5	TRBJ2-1	TGTGCCAGCAGTTTAGCGGGAGGCTACAATGAGCAGTTCTTC	CASSLAGGYNEQFF
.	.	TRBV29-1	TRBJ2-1	TGCAGCGTTGAAGTAGGAGCGGGACAAATCAATGAGCAGTTCTTC	CSVEVGAGQINEQFF
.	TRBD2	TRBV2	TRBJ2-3	TGTGCCAGCAGTGTTACCGAACCTGGGACTAGTGAGGATACGCAGTATTTT	CASSVTEPGTSEDTQYF
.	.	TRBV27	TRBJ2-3	TGTGCCAGCTCCAGGGAACTCACAGATACGCAGTATTTT	CASSRELTDTQYF
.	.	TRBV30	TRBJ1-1	TGTGCCTGGTGGGTAAACAGGGAAGCTTTCTTT	CAWWVNREAFF
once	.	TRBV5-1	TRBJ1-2	TGCGCCAGCAGCTTGTGGGGGGTAGGAGGGAACTATGGCTACACCTTC	CASSLWGVGGNYGYTF
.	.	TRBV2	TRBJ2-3	TGTGCCAGCAGCCTGACTATCACAGATACGCAGTATTTT	CASSLTITDTQYF
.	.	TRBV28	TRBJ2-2	TGTGCCAGCAGTTCCTCAGCGGCGCCGAACACCGGGGAGCTGTTTTTT	CASSSSAAPNTGELFF
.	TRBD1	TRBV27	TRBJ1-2	TGTGCCAGCAGTTGGACAGGGACGGACTATGGCTACACCTTC	CASSWTGTDYGYTF
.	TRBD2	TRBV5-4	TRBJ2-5	TGTGCCAGCAGCCGACGAGGGTCGTCTAGCGGGTCCCTAAAGGAGACCCAGTACTTC	CASSRRGSSSGSLKETQYF
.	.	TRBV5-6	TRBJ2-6	TGTGCCAGCAGCTTGGTCAGGGCTGGGGCCAACGTCCTGACTTTC	CASSLVRAGANVLTF
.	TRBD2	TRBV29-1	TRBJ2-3	TGCAGCGTTGTGAGGGGTAGCGGGAGCACAGATACGCAGTATTTT	CSVVRGSGSTDTQYF
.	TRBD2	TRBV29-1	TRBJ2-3	TGCAGCGTACAGGGAAGCACGACTAGCGGGGGCGGGGGAACGCAGTATTTT	CSVQGSTTSGGGGTQYF
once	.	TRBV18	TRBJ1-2	TGTGCCAGCTCACTTCCGGGTCAAGATGGGGGCTACACCTTC	CASSLPGQDGGYTF
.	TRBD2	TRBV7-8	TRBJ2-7	TGTGCCAGCAGCTTTAGCGGGAGTTCCGAGCAGTACTTC	CASSFSGSSEQYF
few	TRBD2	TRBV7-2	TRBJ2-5	TGTGCCAGCAGCTTAGTTCGGGGAGGGTGGCTAGAGACCCAGTACTTC	CASSLVRGGWLETQYF
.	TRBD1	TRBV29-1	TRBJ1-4	TGCAGCGTTGGACAGGGAGGTGAAAAACTGTTTTTT	CSVGQGGEKLFF
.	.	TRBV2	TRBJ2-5	TGTGCCAGCATGGACTCCCCCGGGGAGACCCAGTACTTC	CASMDSPGETQYF
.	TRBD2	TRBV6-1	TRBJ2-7	TGTGCCAGCAGTGGATCTAGTGGGCGGGAGGTCTCCTACGAGCAGTACTTC	CASSGSSGREVSYEQYF
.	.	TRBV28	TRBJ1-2	TGTGCCAGCAGTTTATTAGGGGAAGGGGGTTTCACGAGAGGTGGCTACACCTTC	CASSLLGEGGFTRGGYTF
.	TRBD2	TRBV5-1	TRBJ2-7	TGCGCCAGCAGCCTAGCGGGATTAGACGAGCAGTACTTC	CASSLAGLDEQYF
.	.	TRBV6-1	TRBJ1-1	TGTGCCAGCACGAGGGACACTGAAGCTTTCTTT	CASTRDTEAFF
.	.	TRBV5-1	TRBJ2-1	TGCGCCAGCAGCCCCCAAGAGAGCTCCTACAATGAGCAGTTCTTC	CASSPQESSYNEQFF
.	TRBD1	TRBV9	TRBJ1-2	TGTGCCAGCACCCGAGGCATCAGGGGGGACAGGAGGGGGGACTATGGCTACACCTTC	CASTRGIRGDRRGDYGYTF
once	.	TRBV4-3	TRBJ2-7	TGCGCCAGCAGCCAAGAAATAGCAAGTTCCTACGAGCAGTACTTC	CASSQEIASSYEQYF
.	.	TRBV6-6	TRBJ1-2	TGTGCCAGCAGTTCGGACAGAAACTATGGCTACACCTTC	CASSSDRNYGYTF
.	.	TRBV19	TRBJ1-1	TGTGCCAGTAGTATTTCCAGCGCGAACACTGAAGCTTTCTTT	CASSISSANTEAFF
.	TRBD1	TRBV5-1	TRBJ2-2	TGCGCCAGCAGCCGCCAAAGGGGACAGGGGACCGGGGAGCTGTTTTTT	CASSRQRGQGTGELFF
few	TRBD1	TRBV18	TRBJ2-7	TGTGCCAGCTCACCCGATGACAGGGGAGGTTACGAGCAGTACTTC	CASSPDDRGGYEQYF
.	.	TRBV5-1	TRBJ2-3	TGCGCCAGCAGCTTCCGGGACTTCACAGATACGCAGTATTTT	CASSFRDFTDTQYF
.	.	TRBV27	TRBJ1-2	TGTGCCAGCAGTCCGGGACTCACGTTGTTCTATGGCTACACCTTC	CASSPGLTLFYGYTF
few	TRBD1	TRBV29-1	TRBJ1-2	TGCAGCGTTGTGGAGGGGGCAAATGGCTACACCTTC	CSVVEGANGYTF
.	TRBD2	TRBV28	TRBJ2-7	TGTGCCAGCATGGAACTAGCGGAAACCTACGAGCAGTACTTC	CASMELAETYEQYF
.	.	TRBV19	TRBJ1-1	TGTGCCAGTAGTATAGCCGGGTACAACACTGAAGCTTTCTTT	CASSIAGYNTEAFF
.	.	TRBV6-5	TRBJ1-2	TGTGCCAGCAGTTACTCGACCGACAGTGTCTATGGCTACACCTTC	CASSYSTDSVYGYTF
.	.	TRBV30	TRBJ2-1	TGTGCCTGGCACTTGCGCGGCATCAACAATGAGCAGTTCTTC	CAWHLRGINNEQFF
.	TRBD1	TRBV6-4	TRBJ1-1	TGTGCCAGCACCCCCGACAGGGTGAACACTGAAGCTTTCTTT	CASTPDRVNTEAFF
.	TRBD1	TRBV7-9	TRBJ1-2	TGTGCCAGCAGCTCCGGGACAGGGGTTTCCTATGGCTACACCTTC	CASSSGTGVSYGYTF
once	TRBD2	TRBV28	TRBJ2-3	TGTGCCAGCAGTTTTACTAGCGGGCCCTCCCCGAATACGCAGTATTTT	CASSFTSGPSPNTQYF
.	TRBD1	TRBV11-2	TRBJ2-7	TGTGCCAGCAGCTTAGGAACAGGGGGCGCAGCCTACGAGCAGTACTTC	CASSLGTGGAAYEQYF
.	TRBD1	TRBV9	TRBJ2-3	TGTGCCAGCAGCGTAGGGTCAGGACAGGGGACAGATACGCAGTATTTT	CASSVGSGQGTDTQYF
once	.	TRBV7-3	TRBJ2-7	TGTGCCAGCAGCTTAGGGGCGTCCTACGAGCAGTACTTC	CASSLGASYEQYF
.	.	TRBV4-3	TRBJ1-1	TGCGCCAGCAGCCAAGATAGGACAGCCCCGAACACTGAAGCTTTCTTT	CASSQDRTAPNTEAFF
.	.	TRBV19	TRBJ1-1	TGTGCCAGTAGTATAGATTCCGGGGTCTCCAACACTGAAGCTTTCTTT	CASSIDSGVSNTEAFF
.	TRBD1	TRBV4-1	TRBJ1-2	TGCGCCAGCAGCCAAGGATGGGCACAGGGGGCGTATGGCTACACCTTC	CASSQGWAQGAYGYTF
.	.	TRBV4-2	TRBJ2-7	TGTGCCAGCAGCCAAGATTGGGGACTGCCCTTCTCCTACGAGCAGTACTTC	CASSQDWGLPFSYEQYF
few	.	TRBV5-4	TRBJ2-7	TGTGCCAGCAGCTTTCTCCCCGACGAGCAGTACTTC	CASSFLPDEQYF
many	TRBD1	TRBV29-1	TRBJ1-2	TGCAGCGTTGAGGGTGGGACAGATATCTATGGCTACACCTTC	CSVEGGTDIYGYTF
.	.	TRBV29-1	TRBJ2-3	TGCAGCGTCCACCGGGACACAAGCACAGATACGCAGTATTTT	CSVHRDTSTDTQYF
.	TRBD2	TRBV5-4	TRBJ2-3	TGTGCCAGCAGCTTGAGACTAGCGGGAAGCACAGATACGCAGTATTTT	CASSLRLAGSTDTQYF